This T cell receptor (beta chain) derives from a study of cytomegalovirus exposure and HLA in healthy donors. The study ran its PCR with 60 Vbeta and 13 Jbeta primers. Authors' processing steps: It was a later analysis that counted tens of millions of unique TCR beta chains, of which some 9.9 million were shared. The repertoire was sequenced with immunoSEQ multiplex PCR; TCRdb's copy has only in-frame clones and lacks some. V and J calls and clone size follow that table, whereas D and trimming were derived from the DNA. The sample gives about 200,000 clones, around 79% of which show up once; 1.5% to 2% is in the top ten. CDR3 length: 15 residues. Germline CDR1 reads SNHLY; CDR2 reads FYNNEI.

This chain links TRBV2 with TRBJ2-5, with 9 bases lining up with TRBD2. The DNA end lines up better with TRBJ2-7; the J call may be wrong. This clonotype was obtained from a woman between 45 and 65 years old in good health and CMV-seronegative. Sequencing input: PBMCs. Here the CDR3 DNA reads TGTGCCAGCAGCCGCGGGACTAGCAGCTCCTACGAGCAGTACTTC. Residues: CASSRGTSSSYEQYF.